This T cell receptor (beta chain) was captured in a study of cytomegalovirus exposure and HLA in healthy donors. Study-wide background: Counted in an early data release were tens of millions of unique TCRs from HLA-typed donors. Across under 450 genotyped donors, approximately 80% landed in the Caucasian-associated ancestry cluster. Overall study results and limits: Associated with cytomegalovirus, according to the listing, were 164 TCR beta chains.

V gave up 0 bases and J gave up 5 bases; unmatched junction bases: 4. The CDR3 has 16 amino acids. The germline CDR1 and CDR2 sequences are LGHNA and YNFKEQ. About this clone: Antigen unknown.

Primers: 60 Vbeta forward and 13 Jbeta reverse. Data came from immunoSEQ multiplex PCR; TCRdb stores just in-frame clones and leaves some out. The table has under 200,000 clones, around four fifths seen once. Sequenced input: PBMCs. The J gene is TRBJ2-2, the V gene TRBV4-2; 9 bases map to TRBD2. The TCR originated in a male donor in good health and CMV-seropositive. The CDR3: CASSQENSGGTGELFF. The CDR3, as DNA: TGTGCCAGCAGCCAAGAAAACAGCGGGGGGACCGGGGAGCTGTTTTTT.